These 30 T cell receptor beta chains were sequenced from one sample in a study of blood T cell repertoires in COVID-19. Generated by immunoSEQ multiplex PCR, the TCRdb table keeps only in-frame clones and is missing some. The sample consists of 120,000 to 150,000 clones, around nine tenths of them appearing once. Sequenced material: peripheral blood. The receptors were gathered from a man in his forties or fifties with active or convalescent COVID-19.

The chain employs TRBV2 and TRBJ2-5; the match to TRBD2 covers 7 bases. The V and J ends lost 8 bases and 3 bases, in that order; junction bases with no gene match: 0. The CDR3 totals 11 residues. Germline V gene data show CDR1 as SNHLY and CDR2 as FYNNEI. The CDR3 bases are TGTGCCAGCGGGGGGGAAGAGACCCAGTACTTC. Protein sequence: CASGGEETQYF.

The CDR3 is CASSFESGAYNEQFF. The CDR3 bases are TGTGCCAGCAGCTTCGAGAGCGGTGCCTACAATGAGCAGTTCTTC. The chain employs TRBV7-3 and TRBJ2-1, with D tentatively TRBD2 (5 bases). This CDR3 is built from 15 residues. Per the germline V gene, CDR1 is SGHTA and CDR2 is FQGTGA. Deletions cut 3 bases from V and 2 bases from J, with 11 bases between.

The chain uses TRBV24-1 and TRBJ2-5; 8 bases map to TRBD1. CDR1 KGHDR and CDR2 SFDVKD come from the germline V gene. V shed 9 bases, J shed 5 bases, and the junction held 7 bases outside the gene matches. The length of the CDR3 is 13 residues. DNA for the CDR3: TGTGCCACCCAGGGGGCAGTACTGGAGACCCAGTACTTC. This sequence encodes CATQGAVLETQYF.

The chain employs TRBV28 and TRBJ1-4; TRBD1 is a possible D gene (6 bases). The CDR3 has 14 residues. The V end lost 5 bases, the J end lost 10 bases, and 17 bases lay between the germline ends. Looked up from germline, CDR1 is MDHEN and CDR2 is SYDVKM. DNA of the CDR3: TGTGCCAGCAGTCTGAAAGGGGGTGGTGGAAAACTGTTTTTT. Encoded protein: CASSLKGGGGKLFF.

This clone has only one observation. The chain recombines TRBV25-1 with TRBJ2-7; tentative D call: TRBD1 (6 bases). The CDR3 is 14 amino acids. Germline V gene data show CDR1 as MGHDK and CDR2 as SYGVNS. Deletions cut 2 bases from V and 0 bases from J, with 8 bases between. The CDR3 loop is CASSETGSSYEQYF. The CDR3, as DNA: TGTGCCAGCAGTGAAACAGGGAGCTCCTACGAGCAGTACTTC.

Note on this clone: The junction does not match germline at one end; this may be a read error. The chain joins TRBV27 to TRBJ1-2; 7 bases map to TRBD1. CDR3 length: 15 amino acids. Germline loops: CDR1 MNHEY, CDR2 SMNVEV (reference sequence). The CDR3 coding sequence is TGTGCCAGCAGTCTATCCTGGGACAGATCCTATGGCTACACCTTC. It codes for CASSLSWDRSYGYTF.

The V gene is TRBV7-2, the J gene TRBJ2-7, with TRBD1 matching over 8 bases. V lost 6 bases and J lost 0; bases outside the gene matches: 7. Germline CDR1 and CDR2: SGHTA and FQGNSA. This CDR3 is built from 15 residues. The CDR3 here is CASRSRDRPSYEQYF. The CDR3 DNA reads TGTGCCAGCAGGTCTCGGGACAGGCCCTCCTACGAGCAGTACTTC.

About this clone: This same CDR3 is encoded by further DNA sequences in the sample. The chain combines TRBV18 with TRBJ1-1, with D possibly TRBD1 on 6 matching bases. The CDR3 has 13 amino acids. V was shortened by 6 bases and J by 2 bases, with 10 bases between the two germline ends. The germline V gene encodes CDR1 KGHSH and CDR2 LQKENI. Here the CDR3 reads CASSETGNTEAFF. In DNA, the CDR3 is TGTGCCAGCTCTGAGACAGGCAACACTGAAGCTTTCTTT.

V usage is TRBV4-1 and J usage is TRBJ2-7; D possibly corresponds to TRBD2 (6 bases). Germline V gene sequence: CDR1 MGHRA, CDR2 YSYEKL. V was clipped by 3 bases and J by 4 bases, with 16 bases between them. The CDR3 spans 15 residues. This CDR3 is CASSHRPDAGYEQYF. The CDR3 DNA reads TGCGCCAGCAGCCACAGGCCCGACGCGGGATACGAGCAGTACTTC.

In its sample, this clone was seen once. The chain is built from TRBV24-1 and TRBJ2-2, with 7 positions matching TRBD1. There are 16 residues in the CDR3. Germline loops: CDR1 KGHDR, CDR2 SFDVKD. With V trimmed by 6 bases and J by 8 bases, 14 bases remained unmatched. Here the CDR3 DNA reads TGTGCCACCAGTACCAGTGAGACAGGGTTTCTAGGGGAGCTGTTTTTT. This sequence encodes CATSTSETGFLGELFF.

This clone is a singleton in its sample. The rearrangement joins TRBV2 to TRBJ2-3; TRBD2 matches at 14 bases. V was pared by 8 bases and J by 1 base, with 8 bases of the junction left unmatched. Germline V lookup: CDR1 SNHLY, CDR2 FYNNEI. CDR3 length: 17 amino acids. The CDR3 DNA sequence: TGTGCCAGCCTGACTAGCGGGAGGGCCGGACGCACAGATACGCAGTATTTT. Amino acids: CASLTSGRAGRTDTQYF.

The DNA for the CDR3 is TGTGCCAGCAGTGACTCAGGACAGGCAGTATATGGCTACACCTTC. This codes for CASSDSGQAVYGYTF. V gene TRBV6-4 combines with J gene TRBJ1-2, with TRBD1 matching over 7 bases. The ends lost 0 bases at V and 5 bases at J; junction bases unmatched: 6. CDR3 size: 15 residues. Germline assignment: CDR1 MRHNA and CDR2 SNTAGT.

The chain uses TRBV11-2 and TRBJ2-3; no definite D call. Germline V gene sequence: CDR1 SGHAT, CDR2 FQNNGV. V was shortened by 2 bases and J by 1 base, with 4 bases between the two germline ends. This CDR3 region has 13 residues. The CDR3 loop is CASSLRGTDTQYF. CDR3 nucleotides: TGTGCCAGCAGCTTAAGAGGCACAGATACGCAGTATTTT.

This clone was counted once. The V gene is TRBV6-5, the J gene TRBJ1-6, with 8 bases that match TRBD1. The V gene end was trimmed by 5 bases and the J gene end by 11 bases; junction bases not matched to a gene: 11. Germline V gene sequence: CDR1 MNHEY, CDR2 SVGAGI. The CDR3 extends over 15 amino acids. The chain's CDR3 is CASSTPGTGDAPLHF. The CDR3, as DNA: TGTGCCAGCAGTACACCCGGGACAGGTGATGCACCCCTCCACTTT.

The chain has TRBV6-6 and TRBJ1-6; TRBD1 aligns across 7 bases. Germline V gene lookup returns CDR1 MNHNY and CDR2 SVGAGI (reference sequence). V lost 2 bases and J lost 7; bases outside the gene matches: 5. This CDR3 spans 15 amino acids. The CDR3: CASSYVGQKNSPLHF. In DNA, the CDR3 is TGTGCCAGCAGTTACGTGGGACAGAAAAATTCACCCCTCCACTTT.

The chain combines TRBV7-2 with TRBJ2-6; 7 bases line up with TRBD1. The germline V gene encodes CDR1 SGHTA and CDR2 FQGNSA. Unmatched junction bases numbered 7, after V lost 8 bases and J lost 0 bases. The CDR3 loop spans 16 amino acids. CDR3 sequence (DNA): TGTGCCAGCGCCCGGGACAGAGGCTCTGGGGCCAACGTCCTGACTTTC. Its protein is CASARDRGSGANVLTF.

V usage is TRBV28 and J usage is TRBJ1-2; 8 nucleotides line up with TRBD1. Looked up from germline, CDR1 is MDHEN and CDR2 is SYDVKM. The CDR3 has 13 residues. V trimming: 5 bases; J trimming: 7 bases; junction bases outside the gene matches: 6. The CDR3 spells CASSTQGAGGYTF. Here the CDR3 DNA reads TGTGCCAGCAGTACCCAGGGGGCGGGTGGCTACACCTTC.

The CDR3 DNA sequence: TGTGCCAGCAGCATCCAGGGGCATCCACCAGATACGCAGTATTTT. It is translated as CASSIQGHPPDTQYF. This rearrangement joins TRBV7-3 to TRBJ2-3; a possible D gene is TRBD1 (6 bases). The CDR3 spans 15 residues. In germline, CDR1 is SGHTA, CDR2 FQGTGA. V lost 5 bases and J lost 4, with 16 bases in between.

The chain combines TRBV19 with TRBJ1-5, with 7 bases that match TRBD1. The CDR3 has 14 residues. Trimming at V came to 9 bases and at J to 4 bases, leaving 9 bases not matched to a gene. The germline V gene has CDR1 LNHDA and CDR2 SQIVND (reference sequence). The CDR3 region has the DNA TGTGCCAGCAAGTTCGGGACAGTGAATCAGCCCCAGCATTTT. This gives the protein CASKFGTVNQPQHF. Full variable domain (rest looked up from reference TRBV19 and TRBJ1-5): DGGITQSPKYLFRKEGQNVTLSCEQNLNHDAMYWYRQDPGQGLRLIYYSQIVNDFQKGDIAEGYSVSREKKESFPLTVTSAQKNPTAFYLCASKFGTVNQPQHFGDGTRLSIL.

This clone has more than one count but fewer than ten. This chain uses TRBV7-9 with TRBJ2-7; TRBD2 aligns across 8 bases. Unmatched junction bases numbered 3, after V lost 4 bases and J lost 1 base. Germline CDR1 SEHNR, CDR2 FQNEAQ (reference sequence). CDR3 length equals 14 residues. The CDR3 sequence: CASSSTSASYEQYF. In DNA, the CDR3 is TGTGCCAGCAGCTCGACTAGCGCATCCTACGAGCAGTACTTC.

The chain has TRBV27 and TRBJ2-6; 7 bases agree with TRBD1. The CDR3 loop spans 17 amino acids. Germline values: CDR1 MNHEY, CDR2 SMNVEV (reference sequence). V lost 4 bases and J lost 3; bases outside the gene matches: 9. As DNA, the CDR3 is TGTGCCAGCAGTTGGGTAGGGGGCGGTCTTGGGGCCAACGTCCTGACTTTC. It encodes CASSWVGGGLGANVLTF.

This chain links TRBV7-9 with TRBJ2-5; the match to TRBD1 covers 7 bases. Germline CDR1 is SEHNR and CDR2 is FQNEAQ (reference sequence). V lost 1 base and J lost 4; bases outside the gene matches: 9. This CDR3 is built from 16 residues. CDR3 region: CASSLGQGPHLETQYF. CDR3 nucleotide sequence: TGTGCCAGCAGCTTAGGACAGGGTCCTCATCTAGAGACCCAGTACTTC.

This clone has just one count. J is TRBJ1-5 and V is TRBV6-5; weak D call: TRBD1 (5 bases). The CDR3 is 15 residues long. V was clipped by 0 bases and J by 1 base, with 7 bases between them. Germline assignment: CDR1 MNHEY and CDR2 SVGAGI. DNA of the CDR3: TGTGCCAGCAGTTACTCCCAGGGAAGCAATCAGCCCCAGCATTTT. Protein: CASSYSQGSNQPQHF.

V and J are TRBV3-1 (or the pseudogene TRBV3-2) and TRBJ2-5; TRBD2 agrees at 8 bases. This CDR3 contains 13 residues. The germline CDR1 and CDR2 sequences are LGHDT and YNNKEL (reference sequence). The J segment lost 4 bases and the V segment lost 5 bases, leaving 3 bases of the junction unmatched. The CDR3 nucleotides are TGTGCCAGCAGCTATGGGACTAGAGAGACCCAGTACTTC. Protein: CASSYGTRETQYF.

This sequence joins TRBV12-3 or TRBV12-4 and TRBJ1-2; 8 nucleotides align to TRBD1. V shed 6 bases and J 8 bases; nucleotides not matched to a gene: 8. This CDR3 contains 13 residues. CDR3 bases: TGTGCCAGCAGAAGGCCAGGGGGCTACGGCTACACCTTC. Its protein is CASRRPGGYGYTF.

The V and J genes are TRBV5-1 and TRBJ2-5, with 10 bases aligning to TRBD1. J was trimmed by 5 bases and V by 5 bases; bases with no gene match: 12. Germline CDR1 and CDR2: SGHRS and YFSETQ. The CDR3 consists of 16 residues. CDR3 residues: CASRLPGTGVFETQYF. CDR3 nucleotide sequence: TGCGCCAGCAGACTTCCAGGGACAGGGGTTTTCGAGACCCAGTACTTC.

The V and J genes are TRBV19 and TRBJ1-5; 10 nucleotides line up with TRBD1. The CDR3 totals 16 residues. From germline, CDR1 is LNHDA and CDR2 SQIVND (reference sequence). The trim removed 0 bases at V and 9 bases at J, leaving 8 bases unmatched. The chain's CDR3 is CASSIDPWTGGGPQHF. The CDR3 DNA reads TGTGCCAGTAGTATAGATCCCTGGACAGGGGGAGGGCCCCAGCATTTT.

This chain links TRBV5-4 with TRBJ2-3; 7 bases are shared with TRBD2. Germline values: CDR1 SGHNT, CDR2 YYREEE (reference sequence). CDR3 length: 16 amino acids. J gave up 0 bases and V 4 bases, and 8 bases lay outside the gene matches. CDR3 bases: TGTGCCAGCAGCCAAAGACTAGCCTCTAGCACAGATACGCAGTATTTT. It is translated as CASSQRLASSTDTQYF.

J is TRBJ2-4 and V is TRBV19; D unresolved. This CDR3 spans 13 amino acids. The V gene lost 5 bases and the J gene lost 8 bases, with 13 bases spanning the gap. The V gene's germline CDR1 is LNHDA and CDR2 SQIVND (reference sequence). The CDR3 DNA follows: TGTGCCAGTAGTCCGACAATTAAGGACATTCAGTACTTC. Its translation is CASSPTIKDIQYF.

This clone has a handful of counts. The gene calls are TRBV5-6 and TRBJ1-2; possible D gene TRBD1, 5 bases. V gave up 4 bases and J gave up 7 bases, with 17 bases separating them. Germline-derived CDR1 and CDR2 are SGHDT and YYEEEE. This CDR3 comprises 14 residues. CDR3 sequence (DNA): TGTGCCAGCAGCAGATACTCCGTAAGGGGTGGCTACACCTTC. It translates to CASSRYSVRGGYTF.